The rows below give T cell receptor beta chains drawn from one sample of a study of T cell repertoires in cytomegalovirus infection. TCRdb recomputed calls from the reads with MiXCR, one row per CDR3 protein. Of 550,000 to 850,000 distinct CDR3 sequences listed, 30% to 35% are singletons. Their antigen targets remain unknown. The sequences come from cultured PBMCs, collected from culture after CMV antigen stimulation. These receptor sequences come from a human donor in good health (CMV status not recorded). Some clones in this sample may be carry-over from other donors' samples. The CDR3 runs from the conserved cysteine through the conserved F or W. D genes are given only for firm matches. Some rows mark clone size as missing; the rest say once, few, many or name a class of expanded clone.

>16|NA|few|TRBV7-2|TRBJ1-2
CASSLATGRTNYGYTF
TGTGCCAGCAGCCTAGCGACAGGTCGTACTAACTATGGCTACACCTTC
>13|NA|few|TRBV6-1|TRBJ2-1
CASTPLGDNEQFF
TGTGCCAGCACCCCCCTAGGGGACAATGAGCAGTTCTTC
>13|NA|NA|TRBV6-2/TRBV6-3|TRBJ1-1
CASSYGGIAEAFF
TGTGCCAGCAGTTACGGGGGGATCGCTGAAGCTTTCTTT
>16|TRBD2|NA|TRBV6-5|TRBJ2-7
CASSYSWGGTLSEQYF
TGTGCCAGCAGTTACTCATGGGGGGGGACCCTAAGCGAGCAGTACTTC
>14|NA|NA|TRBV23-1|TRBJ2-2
CASSLKGSTGELFF
TGCGCCAGCAGTCTTAAAGGTTCCACCGGGGAGCTGTTTTTT
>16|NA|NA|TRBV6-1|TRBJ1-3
CASSDLKIRWGNTIYF
TGTGCCAGCAGTGACCTCAAGATTCGCTGGGGAAACACCATATATTTT
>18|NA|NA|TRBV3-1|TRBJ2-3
CASSQDPGAGDRSDTQYF
TGTGCCAGCAGCCAAGATCCAGGAGCAGGAGACCGGAGTGATACGCAGTATTTT
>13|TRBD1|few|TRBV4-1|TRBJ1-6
CAGGQGINSPLHF
TGCGCCGGCGGACAGGGGATTAATTCACCCCTCCACTTT
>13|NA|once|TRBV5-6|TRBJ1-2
CASTPRPTDGYTF
TGTGCCAGCACCCCCCGCCCAACTGATGGCTACACCTTC
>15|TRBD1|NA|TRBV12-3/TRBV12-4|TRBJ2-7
CASSRGQYKPYEQYF
TGTGCCAGCAGTCGGGGACAGTATAAACCCTACGAGCAGTACTTC
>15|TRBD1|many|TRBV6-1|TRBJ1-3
CASRNRGPTGNTIYF
TGTGCCAGCAGAAACAGGGGCCCCACTGGAAACACCATATATTTT
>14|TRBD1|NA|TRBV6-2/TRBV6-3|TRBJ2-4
CASTGQQVPDIQYF
TGTGCCAGCACGGGACAGCAGGTGCCGGACATTCAGTACTTC
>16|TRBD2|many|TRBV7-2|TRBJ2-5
CASSFGGGGHQETQYF
TGTGCCAGCAGCTTCGGCGGCGGGGGACACCAAGAGACCCAGTACTTC
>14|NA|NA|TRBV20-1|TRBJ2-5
CSARDLSGQETQYF
TGCAGTGCTAGAGATCTCAGCGGCCAAGAGACCCAGTACTTC
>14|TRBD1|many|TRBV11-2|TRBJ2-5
CASSRDRVQETQYF
TGTGCCAGCAGCCGTGACAGGGTCCAAGAGACCCAGTACTTC
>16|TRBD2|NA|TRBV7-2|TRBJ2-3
CASSLVILAGRDTQYF
TGTGCCAGCAGCTTAGTAATTCTAGCGGGGAGAGATACGCAGTATTTT
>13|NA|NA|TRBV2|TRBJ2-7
CASSDKRSYEQYF
TGTGCCAGCAGTGACAAAAGGTCCTACGAGCAGTACTTC
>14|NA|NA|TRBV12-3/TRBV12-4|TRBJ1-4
CASSPMTQGEKLFF
TGTGCCAGCAGTCCTATGACACAGGGTGAAAAACTGTTTTTT
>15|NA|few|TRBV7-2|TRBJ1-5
CASSLELRSNQPQHF
TGTGCCAGCAGCTTAGAATTGCGGAGCAATCAGCCCCAGCATTTT
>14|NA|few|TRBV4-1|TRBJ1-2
CASSQDRRRNGYTF
TGCGCCAGCAGCCAAGATCGTCGCCGGAATGGCTACACCTTC
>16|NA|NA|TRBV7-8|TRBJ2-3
CASSLVGQASTDTQYF
TGTGCCAGCAGCTTAGTCGGGCAGGCCAGCACAGATACGCAGTATTTT
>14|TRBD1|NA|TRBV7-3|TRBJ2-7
CASSSTGGTGEQYF
TGTGCCAGCAGCTCCACAGGGGGCACGGGAGAGCAGTACTTC
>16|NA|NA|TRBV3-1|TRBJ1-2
CASSQVAIPDIYGYTF
TGTGCCAGCAGCCAAGTAGCCATCCCCGATATCTATGGCTACACCTTC
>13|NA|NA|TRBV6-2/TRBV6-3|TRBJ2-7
CASSYSGIYEQYF
TGTGCCAGCAGTTATTCGGGGATTTACGAGCAGTACTTC
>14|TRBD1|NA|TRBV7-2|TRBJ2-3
CASSPVTGADTQYF
TGTGCCAGCAGCCCCGTTACAGGGGCAGATACGCAGTATTTT
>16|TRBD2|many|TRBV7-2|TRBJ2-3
CASSQFGRGAADTQYF
TGTGCCAGCAGCCAATTTGGGCGGGGGGCAGCAGATACGCAGTATTTT
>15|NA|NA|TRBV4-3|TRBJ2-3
CASSQDAINTDTQYF
TGCGCCAGCAGCCAAGATGCCATCAACACAGATACGCAGTATTTT
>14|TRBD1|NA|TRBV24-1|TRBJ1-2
CATSDPRTGGGYTF
TGTGCCACCAGTGACCCCCGGACAGGGGGTGGCTACACCTTC
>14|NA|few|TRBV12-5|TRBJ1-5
CASGLGRGRQPQHF
TGTGCTAGTGGTTTGGGTAGAGGGCGTCAGCCCCAGCATTTT
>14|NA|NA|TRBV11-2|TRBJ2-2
CASSKGAYDGELFF
TGTGCCAGCAGCAAAGGGGCATATGATGGGGAGCTGTTTTTT
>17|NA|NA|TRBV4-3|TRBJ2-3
CASSAQGNVGVDDTQYF
TGCGCCAGCAGCGCTCAGGGGAATGTGGGGGTAGACGATACGCAGTATTTT
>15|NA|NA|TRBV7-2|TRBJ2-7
CASSLVGGGQYEQYF
TGTGCCAGCAGCTTAGTGGGGGGGGGACAATACGAGCAGTACTTC
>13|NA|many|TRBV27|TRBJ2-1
CASSLSSYNEQFF
TGTGCCAGCAGCTTAAGCTCCTACAATGAGCAGTTCTTC
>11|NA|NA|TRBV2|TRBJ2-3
CASTIRDTQYF
TGTGCCAGCACTATACGAGATACGCAGTATTTT
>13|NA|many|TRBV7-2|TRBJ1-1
CASSPDLNTEAFF
TGTGCCAGCAGTCCTGACTTGAACACTGAAGCTTTCTTT
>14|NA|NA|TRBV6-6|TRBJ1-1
CASRNRLKNTEAFF
TGTGCCAGCAGAAATCGCCTGAAGAACACTGAAGCTTTCTTT
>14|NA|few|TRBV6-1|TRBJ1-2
CASSEAWGLYGYTF
TGTGCCAGCAGTGAAGCATGGGGCCTATATGGCTACACCTTC
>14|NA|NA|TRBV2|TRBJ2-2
CASRRAGPTGELFF
TGTGCCAGCAGGAGGGCGGGGCCCACCGGGGAGCTGTTTTTT
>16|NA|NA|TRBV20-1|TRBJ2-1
CSARKGGGDSYNEQFF
TGCAGTGCCCGAAAAGGGGGAGGCGATTCGTACAATGAGCAGTTCTTC
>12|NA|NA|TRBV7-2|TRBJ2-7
CASSASFYEQYF
TGTGCCAGCAGCGCTTCCTTCTACGAGCAGTACTTC
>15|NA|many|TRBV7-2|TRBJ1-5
CASSSGVYSNQPQHF
TGTGCCAGCAGCTCAGGAGTTTATAGCAATCAGCCCCAGCATTTT
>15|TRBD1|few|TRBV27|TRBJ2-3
CASSFIRDRLDTQYF
TGTGCCAGCAGTTTTATCCGGGACAGATTAGATACGCAGTATTTT
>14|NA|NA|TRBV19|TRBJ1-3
CASSIAGPGNTIYF
TGTGCCAGTAGTATAGCAGGACCTGGAAACACCATATATTTT
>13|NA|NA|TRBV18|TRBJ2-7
CASSLPTSYEQYF
TGTGCCAGCTCACTCCCTACCAGCTACGAGCAGTACTTC
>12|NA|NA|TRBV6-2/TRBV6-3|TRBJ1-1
CASSYPTRGAFF
TGTGCCAGCAGTTACCCGACTCGGGGAGCTTTCTTT
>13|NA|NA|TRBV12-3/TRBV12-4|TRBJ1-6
CASSSRNNSPLHF
TGTGCCAGCAGTTCCAGGAATAATTCACCCCTCCACTTT
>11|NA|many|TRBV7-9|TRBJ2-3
CASTSTDTQYF
TGTGCCAGCACCTCCACAGATACGCAGTATTTT
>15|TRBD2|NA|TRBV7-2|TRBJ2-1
CASSLGGLAGGTQFF
TGTGCCAGCAGCTTAGGGGGACTAGCGGGAGGTACGCAGTTCTTC
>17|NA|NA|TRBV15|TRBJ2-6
CATSRVGAVSGANVLTF
TGTGCCACCAGCAGAGTCGGGGCGGTTTCTGGGGCCAACGTCCTGACTTTC
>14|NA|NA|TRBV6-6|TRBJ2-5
CASSYGRDQETQYF
TGTGCCAGCAGTTACGGCAGGGACCAAGAGACCCAGTACTTC
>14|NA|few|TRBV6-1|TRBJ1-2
CASSDPGAAYGYTF
TGTGCCAGCAGTGATCCAGGGGCGGCCTATGGCTACACCTTC
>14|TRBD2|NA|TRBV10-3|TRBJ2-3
CAIKPSGGPDTQYF
TGTGCCATCAAGCCTAGCGGGGGCCCAGATACGCAGTATTTT
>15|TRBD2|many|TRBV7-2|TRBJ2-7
CASSLSGGGSYEQYF
TGTGCCAGCAGCTTATCGGGGGGAGGGTCCTACGAGCAGTACTTC
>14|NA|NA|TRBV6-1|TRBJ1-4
CASSGTLLNEKLFF
TGTGCCAGCAGTGGGACCTTACTTAATGAAAAACTGTTTTTT
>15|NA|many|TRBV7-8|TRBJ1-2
CASSPRAGLNYGYTF
TGTGCCAGCAGCCCTCGGGCAGGGTTAAACTATGGCTACACCTTC